The clone carrying this TCR beta chain showed up just a few times. The sample belongs to a study of beta chain features in type 1 diabetes. CDR1 and CDR2 (germline): SGHNT, YYREEE (reference sequence). With 4 bases removed from V and 5 bases from J, the gap between germline ends came to 15 bases. The CDR3 has 14 amino acids. cDNA synthesis used the whole RNA isolate, giving expressed TCRB sequences. Only in-frame clones appear in the TCRdb table, and some are missing; sequencing was by immunoSEQ multiplex PCR. The table shows 500,000 to 700,000 clones, with 15% to 18% occurring only once. The origin of this receptor is a man between 18 and 29 years old in good health. The rearrangement uses TRBV5-4 and TRBJ2-5, with D hard to call. Sequenced input: naive CD4+ T cells from blood. The CDR3 reads CASSQLHSGETQYF. The CDR3 DNA reads TGTGCCAGCAGCCAACTCCACTCGGGTGAGACCCAGTACTTC.